These 5 T cell receptor beta chains originate from one sample sequenced in a study of T cell repertoires in cytomegalovirus infection. From the reads, TCRdb called clonotypes with MiXCR, one entry per CDR3 protein. The sample holds roughly 280,000 distinct CDR3 sequences, 9.1% seen once. The sequenced sample was PBMCs. The source of these receptors is a human donor in good health (CMV status not recorded). Some clones in this sample may be carry-over from other donors' samples.

The chain is built from TRBV5-1 and TRBJ2-7, with 7 bases fitting TRBD2. The CDR3 loop spans 14 amino acids. Looked up from germline, CDR1 is SGHRS and CDR2 is YFSETQ. Unmatched junction bases numbered 6, after V lost 0 bases and J lost 6 bases. CDR3 region: CASSLGGSLAEQYF. The CDR3 region has the DNA TGCGCCAGCAGCTTGGGCGGGAGCCTTGCCGAGCAGTACTTC.

This clonotype was detected ten times or more. The J gene is TRBJ2-3, the V gene TRBV7-2; no firm D call. Per the germline V gene, CDR1 is SGHTA and CDR2 is FQGNSA. The CDR3 length is 13 residues. The ends were cut back, 5 bases at V and 8 bases at J, with 14 bases in the middle. The CDR3 DNA follows: TGTGCCAGCAGCCCCCCGTTGGGTATTACGCAGTATTTT. Protein sequence: CASSPPLGITQYF.

This clonotype was counted a few times. The V gene is TRBV6-5, the J gene TRBJ2-7; D is perhaps TRBD2 (5 bases). CDR1 and CDR2 from the germline V gene are MNHEY and SVGAGI. The CDR3 totals 15 residues. The V and J ends lost 6 bases and 1 base respectively, with 16 bases between them. CDR3 loop: CASSKRESGSYEQYF. The CDR3 coding sequence is TGTGCCAGCAGCAAACGAGAATCGGGGTCCTACGAGCAGTACTTC.

This clonotype was detected ten times or more. The chain uses TRBV20-1 and TRBJ2-5; the match to TRBD2 covers 11 bases. This CDR3 has 15 amino acids. V was clipped by 0 bases and J by 5 bases; unmatched bases: 5. The germline V gene encodes CDR1 DFQATT and CDR2 SNEGSKA (reference sequence). CDR3 nucleotides: TGCAGTGCTAGAGAGGCTAGCGGGAGGCGGGAGACCCAGTACTTC. It translates to CSAREASGRRETQYF.

Many counts were recorded for this clonotype. The chain is built from TRBV6-5 and TRBJ2-1, with D perhaps matching TRBD1 or TRBD2 (5 bases each). The CDR3 loop spans 12 amino acids. Germline CDR1 MNHEY, CDR2 SVGAGI. The V gene lost 6 bases and the J gene lost 11 bases, with 14 bases spanning the gap. The CDR3 DNA is TGTGCCAGCAGCAATGGGGGACGCCAGCAGTTCTTC. Its translation: CASSNGGRQQFF.